This T cell receptor beta chain stems from a study of PD-L1 blockade in urothelial cancer. The method was immunoSEQ multiplex PCR; TCRdb's version includes in-frame clones alone and lacks a portion of them. The table shows 15,000 to 20,000 clones, with about nine tenths occurring only once. V was clipped by 0 bases and J by 4 bases, with 10 bases between them. The CDR3 has 15 amino acids. Germline V gene data show CDR1 as LNHNV and CDR2 as YYDKDF (reference sequence). Sequencing used PBMCs, obtained around atezolizumab (anti-PD-L1) treatment. The receptor was derived from a man aged 45 to 65 with urothelial cancer. The chain employs TRBV15 and TRBJ1-3, with D maybe TRBD1 (5 bases). For the CDR3, the DNA is TGTGCCACCAGCAGAGATCAAGGGGTCGGAAACACCATATATTTT. It is translated as CATSRDQGVGNTIYF.